What follows are 18 T cell receptor beta chains derived from one specimen sequenced in a study of memory CD4+ T cells and cytomegalovirus serostatus. Single viable CD3+CD4+CD8-CD45RO+ cells were sorted as the memory CD4+ T cells. Assay used: immunoSEQ multiplex PCR; TCRdb lists only in-frame clones, some missing. The table lists about 60,000 clones, around 81% of them singletons, with roughly 0.48% in the top ten. Sample: memory CD4+ T cells from blood. All receptors derive from an adult in good health and CMV-seronegative. Some clones in this sample may be carry-over from other donors' samples.

With respect to this clone: A junction end diverges from the germline sequence, so it may reflect a read error. The chain has TRBV28 and TRBJ1-2; D possibly corresponds to TRBD1 (6 bases). Germline lookup yields CDR1 MDHEN and CDR2 SYDVKM. The CDR3 extends over 12 amino acids. CDR3 DNA sequence: TGTGCCAGCAGTTCCCAAGAAACAGGGTCCGTCTTC. Protein sequence: CASSSQETGSVF.

The chain couples TRBV7-9 to TRBJ1-5; no clear D gene. V lost 5 bases and J lost 7, with 18 bases in between. CDR1 is SEHNR and CDR2 is FQNEAQ in the germline V gene (reference sequence). The CDR3 spans 15 residues. The CDR3 nucleotides are TGTGCCAGCAGCCCTGAGAACAGCTTTGGACAGCCCCAGCATTTT. Its translation: CASSPENSFGQPQHF.

This clone was picked up one time. The chain joins TRBV5-1 to TRBJ1-1; perhaps TRBD1 as D (5 bases). Germline V gene sequence: CDR1 SGHRS, CDR2 YFSETQ. V was trimmed by 2 bases and J by 5 bases, leaving 16 bases between them. CDR3 length equals 15 residues. The CDR3 coding sequence is TGCGCCAGCAGCTTCTCGCAGGACGGGGGGACTGAAGCTTTCTTT. This sequence encodes CASSFSQDGGTEAFF.

J is TRBJ2-3 and V is TRBV10-3; a possible D gene is TRBD1 (5 bases). From germline, CDR1 is ENHRY and CDR2 SYGVKD. V lost 4 bases and J 3 bases, leaving 23 bases between the germline ends. The CDR3 sequence is 18 residues long. CDR3 in amino acids: CAISGQLGRGVGTDTQYF. CDR3 bases: TGTGCCATCAGTGGACAATTGGGAAGGGGCGTTGGGACAGATACGCAGTATTTT.

This clone was seen only once. V and J are TRBV5-1 and TRBJ2-7; 8 nucleotides align to TRBD1. The V segment lost 3 bases and the J segment 0 bases; nucleotides outside the gene matches: 5. CDR1 SGHRS and CDR2 YFSETQ come from the germline V gene. CDR3 size: 15 residues. The CDR3 is CASSYTGTGSYEQYF. The CDR3 bases are TGCGCCAGCAGCTATACCGGGACAGGCTCCTACGAGCAGTACTTC.

This sequence joins TRBV7-9 and TRBJ2-3; 10 bases are a match to TRBD1. The V gene end was trimmed by 2 bases and the J gene end by 2 bases; junction bases not matched to a gene: 4. Germline assignment: CDR1 SEHNR and CDR2 FQNEAQ (reference sequence). The CDR3 sequence is 16 residues long. Here the CDR3 DNA reads TGTGCCAGCAGCTTAAGACAGGGGGCCTACACAGATACGCAGTATTTT. It translates to CASSLRQGAYTDTQYF. The full variable domain, with the rest looked up from reference TRBV7-9 and TRBJ2-3, is DTGVSQNPRHKITKRGQNVTFRCDPISEHNRLYWYRQTLGQGPEFLTYFQNEAQLEKSRLLSDRFSAERPKGSFSTLEIQRTEQGDSAMYLCASSLRQGAYTDTQYFGPGTRLTVL.

This clone was seen only once. The chain combines TRBV30 with TRBJ2-5; D tentatively fits TRBD1 or TRBD2 (5 bases each). The CDR3 extends over 15 amino acids. The germline V and J ends were trimmed by 5 bases and 0 bases, with 16 bases remaining between them. CDR1 is GTSNPN and CDR2 is SVGIG in the germline V gene (reference sequence). The chain's CDR3 is CAWGPGTAYQETQYF. CDR3 DNA: TGTGCCTGGGGGCCGGGGACCGCGTACCAAGAGACCCAGTACTTC. Drawing the rest from reference TRBV30 and TRBJ2-5, the complete variable domain is SQTIHQWPATLVQPVGSPLSLECTVEGTSNPNLYWYRQAAGRGLQLLFYSVGIGQISSEVPQNLSASRPQDRQFILSSKKLLLSDSGFYLCAWGPGTAYQETQYFGPGTRLLVL.

By share, this clone ranks as medium-sized. The chain has TRBV5-6 and TRBJ2-4; TRBD2 matches at 7 bases. V was clipped by 4 bases and J by 6 bases; unmatched bases: 7. Germline V CDR1 and CDR2: SGHDT, YYEEEE. The CDR3 has 14 amino acids. The CDR3 sequence: CASSPQGGINIQYF. CDR3 nucleotide sequence: TGTGCCAGCAGCCCCCAGGGAGGGATAAACATTCAGTACTTC.

A few counts support this clone. This chain links TRBV30 with TRBJ2-7; possible D gene TRBD2, 7 bases. Germline V CDR1 and CDR2: GTSNPN, SVGIG (reference sequence). The V end was cut by 3 bases, the J end by 4 bases, with 19 bases between. The CDR3 length is 15 residues. CDR3: CAWRQIGGGRYEQYF. The CDR3 DNA sequence: TGTGCCTGGAGACAAATAGGGGGGGGTAGGTACGAGCAGTACTTC.

The chain employs TRBV6-6 and TRBJ2-2, with D perhaps TRBD1 (6 bases). The V gene lost 6 bases and the J gene lost 6 bases, with 17 bases spanning the gap. CDR3 length: 15 amino acids. Germline CDR1 reads MNHNY; CDR2 reads SVGAGI (reference sequence). The CDR3 protein is CASSSHTGLPGELFF. CDR3 nucleotide sequence: TGTGCCAGCAGCTCCCATACAGGGTTACCCGGGGAGCTGTTTTTT.

CDR3 DNA sequence: TGTGCCAGCAGCTCCTCATCCCCGACAGGCATCCTTAATTCACCCCTCCACTTT. Encoded protein: CASSSSSPTGILNSPLHF. The chain is built from TRBV7-2 and TRBJ1-6, with TRBD1 as a possible D gene (6 bases). Trimming left V 4 bases short and J 6 bases short, with 22 bases between. The CDR3 length is 18 residues. Germline assignment: CDR1 SGHTA and CDR2 FQGNSA.

The rearrangement uses TRBV5-1 and TRBJ2-3; 8 bases are shared with TRBD1. Germline loops: CDR1 SGHRS, CDR2 YFSETQ. The V segment lost 0 bases and the J segment 5 bases; nucleotides outside the gene matches: 5. CDR3 length: 15 residues. CDR3 sequence reads: CASSLGRGLEDTQYF. Here the CDR3 DNA reads TGCGCCAGCAGCTTGGGCAGGGGGCTGGAAGATACGCAGTATTTT.

The chain combines TRBV6-6 with TRBJ2-7; maybe TRBD2 (6 bases). The germline V gene encodes CDR1 MNHNY and CDR2 SVGAGI (reference sequence). This CDR3 has 15 residues. V shed 8 bases and J shed 0 bases, with 17 bases lying between them. This chain's CDR3 is CASCQGLELSYEQYF. The CDR3 nucleotides read TGTGCCAGCTGCCAGGGACTCGAACTCTCCTACGAGCAGTACTTC.

This rearrangement joins TRBV13 to TRBJ1-1; 8 nucleotides line up with TRBD1. The CDR3 has 14 residues. With V trimmed by 0 bases and J by 7 bases, 4 bases remained unmatched. The germline gives CDR1 PRHDT, CDR2 FYEKMQ (reference sequence). CDR3 sequence reads: CASSLGDRVREAFF. CDR3 sequence (DNA): TGTGCCAGCAGCTTAGGGGACAGGGTTCGTGAAGCTTTCTTT.

This clone was detected only a few times. The genes are TRBV7-9 and TRBJ2-3; TRBD2 matches at 7 bases. CDR1 and CDR2 (germline): SEHNR, FQNEAQ (reference sequence). J gave up 12 bases and V 5 bases, and 8 bases lay outside the gene matches. This CDR3 region has 12 residues. The chain's CDR3 is CASSRGDGGQYF. The CDR3 coding sequence is TGTGCCAGCAGCCGGGGGGACGGCGGACAGTATTTT.

V usage is TRBV21-1 and J usage is TRBJ1-5; the listed D gene, TRBD1, was not tested against the DNA. TRBV21-1 is labeled a pseudogene. The CDR3 length is 19 residues. The CDR3 nucleotides read TGTGCCAGCAGCAGTAGTCCCGGGACAGGTTCATGGCACAATCAGCCCCAGCATTTT. Protein sequence: CASSSSPGTGSWHNQPQHF.

The genes are TRBV7-9 and TRBJ2-1; D is tentatively TRBD1 or TRBD2 (6 bases each). Per the germline V gene, CDR1 is SEHNR and CDR2 is FQNEAQ (reference sequence). CDR3 length: 15 amino acids. V was shortened by 4 bases and J by 4 bases, with 14 bases between the two germline ends. The CDR3 loop is CASSSPGGPYNEQFF. CDR3 bases: TGTGCCAGCAGCTCCCCCGGGGGCCCATACAATGAGCAGTTCTTC.

This chain joins TRBV6-5 and TRBJ2-3, with D possibly matching TRBD2 (6 bases). Germline-derived CDR1 and CDR2 are MNHEY and SVGAGI. Trimming left V 2 bases short and J 3 bases short, with 12 bases between. The CDR3 contains 15 residues. CDR3 nucleotides: TGTGCCAGCAGTTACGGCGGGACGGTAACAGATACGCAGTATTTT. Protein sequence: CASSYGGTVTDTQYF.